The sample holds many counts of the clone carrying this TCR beta chain. Its antigen remains unidentified. The V gene lost 5 bases and the J gene lost 5 bases, with 19 bases spanning the gap. Germline CDR1 reads MNHEY; CDR2 reads SMNVEV (reference sequence). The CDR3 sequence is 15 residues long. Time point described: newly diagnosed GD, antithyroid drugs for less than 3 months. Researchers made the TCR library from RNA that was extracted from PBMCs. According to the study, TCR beta libraries were built with iRepertoire HTBI primers and CDR3-region Arm-PCR. Via MiXCR, TCRdb re-called the multiplex PCR reads, giving one row per CDR3 protein. Among hundreds of thousands of distinct CDR3 sequences, approximately 12% were seen once, and the ten largest hold roughly 9.7%. This sample is part of a study of regulatory T cells in long-lasting Graves disease. General observations from the study: Only peripheral blood was studied, not thyroid tissue.

Another study also made use of these data, one on T cells in Graves' hyperthyroidism and ophthalmopathy.

The chain couples TRBV27 to TRBJ2-7; D is perhaps TRBD2 (7 bases). The sample here was peripheral blood mononuclear cells (PBMCs), taken at new diagnosis, from a patient treated with antithyroid drugs. This clonotype was sampled from a man aged 25-45 years with Graves disease. The CDR3 coding sequence is TGTGCCAGCAGTGGGCGGCGGGGGCAAGCAAACGAGCAGTACTTC. Protein: CASSGRRGQANEQYF.